These T cell receptor beta chains were read from a single sample in a study of regulatory T cells in long-lasting Graves disease. From the multiplex PCR reads, TCRdb called clonotypes with MiXCR, one entry per CDR3 protein. The data show 200,000 to 300,000 distinct CDR3 sequences, 20% seen once. Sequenced here: peripheral blood mononuclear cells (PBMCs), sampled at new diagnosis, from a patient treated with antithyroid drugs. The receptor source for this set is a female donor with Graves disease. The CDR3 runs from the conserved cysteine through the conserved F or W. The D gene is left open where the match is weak. Expanded clones get a size class; other rows say once, few or many, or leave the size out.

V gene: TRBV24-1
CDR3 length: 15
J gene: TRBJ2-4
D gene: NA
clone size: NA
CDR3 DNA: TGTGCCACCAGTGCACCGAAGGGTGGCAAAAACATTCAGTACTTC
CDR3 protein: CATSAPKGGKNIQYF

V gene: TRBV6-4
CDR3 length: 14
J gene: TRBJ2-1
D gene: TRBD2
clone size: few
CDR3 DNA: TGTGCCAGCAGTCGGACTAGCGGGAGGGGTGAGCAGTTCTTC
CDR3 protein: CASSRTSGRGEQFF

V gene: TRBV12-3/TRBV12-4
CDR3 length: 14
J gene: TRBJ2-5
D gene: TRBD2
clone size: NA
CDR3 DNA: TGTGCCAGCACCGTCGGACTAGCGTCGGAGACCCAGTACTTC
CDR3 protein: CASTVGLASETQYF

V gene: TRBV7-2
CDR3 length: 17
J gene: TRBJ2-5
D gene: NA
clone size: medium-sized
CDR3 DNA: TGTGCCAGCAGCCCCATGTCCCCAGGGCGGTACCAAGAGACCCAGTACTTC
CDR3 protein: CASSPMSPGRYQETQYF

V gene: TRBV7-2
CDR3 length: 14
J gene: TRBJ1-5
D gene: NA
clone size: many
CDR3 DNA: TGTGCCAGCAGCTTAGCACCGTTCGGTCAGCCCCAGCATTTT
CDR3 protein: CASSLAPFGQPQHF

V gene: TRBV7-6
CDR3 length: 16
J gene: TRBJ2-5
D gene: TRBD2
clone size: many
CDR3 DNA: TGTGCCAGCAGCGTGGGACTAGCGGGGGGACAAGAGACCCAGTACTTC
CDR3 protein: CASSVGLAGGQETQYF

V gene: TRBV7-2
CDR3 length: 19
J gene: TRBJ2-1
D gene: TRBD2
clone size: NA
CDR3 DNA: TGTGCCAGCAGCGACCGGACTAGCGGGGGGGGCACCTCGGTGGATGAGCAGTTCTTC
CDR3 protein: CASSDRTSGGGTSVDEQFF

V gene: TRBV18
CDR3 length: 12
J gene: TRBJ1-4
D gene: TRBD1
clone size: NA
CDR3 DNA: TGTGCCAGTCGGGACAGTAATGAAAAACTGTTTTTT
CDR3 protein: CASRDSNEKLFF

V gene: TRBV7-9
CDR3 length: 15
J gene: TRBJ2-2
D gene: NA
clone size: many
CDR3 DNA: TGTGCCAGCACCCAAGGGCGGACGGGGACCGGGGAGCTGTTTTTT
CDR3 protein: CASTQGRTGTGELFF

V gene: TRBV7-2
CDR3 length: 14
J gene: TRBJ2-5
D gene: NA
clone size: NA
CDR3 DNA: TGTGCCAGCAGCTTAGGGGGGGTGATTGAGACCCAGTACTTC
CDR3 protein: CASSLGGVIETQYF

V gene: TRBV25-1
CDR3 length: 17
J gene: TRBJ2-3
D gene: TRBD2
clone size: NA
CDR3 DNA: TGTGCCAGCAATGGGCCGACTAGCGGGTCGTTCACAGATACGCAGTATTTT
CDR3 protein: CASNGPTSGSFTDTQYF

V gene: TRBV5-1
CDR3 length: 15
J gene: TRBJ1-2
D gene: TRBD1
clone size: many
CDR3 DNA: TGCGCCAGCAGCGACCGGGACAGACCGATCTATGGCTACACCTTC
CDR3 protein: CASSDRDRPIYGYTF

V gene: TRBV14
CDR3 length: 17
J gene: TRBJ2-1
D gene: NA
clone size: few
CDR3 DNA: TGTGCCAGCAGCCAAGGTCTGACGGGAGCCTCCTACAATGAGCAGTTCTTC
CDR3 protein: CASSQGLTGASYNEQFF

V gene: TRBV10-1
CDR3 length: 15
J gene: TRBJ2-2
D gene: TRBD2
clone size: many
CDR3 DNA: TGCGCCAGCAGTGAGCGGACTAGCGGGACCGGGGAGCTGTTTTTT
CDR3 protein: CASSERTSGTGELFF

V gene: TRBV27
CDR3 length: 15
J gene: TRBJ1-6
D gene: NA
clone size: many
CDR3 DNA: TGTGCCAGCAGTTTACGGGGGCCGACGAATTCACCCCTCCACTTT
CDR3 protein: CASSLRGPTNSPLHF

V gene: TRBV2
CDR3 length: 11
J gene: TRBJ2-1
D gene: NA
clone size: many
CDR3 DNA: TGTGCCAGCACTAGCTATAATGAGCAGTTCTTC
CDR3 protein: CASTSYNEQFF

V gene: TRBV7-2
CDR3 length: 14
J gene: TRBJ2-5
D gene: NA
clone size: few
CDR3 DNA: TGTGCCAGCAGCGGCGGAAACTTCCAAGAGACCCAGTACTTC
CDR3 protein: CASSGGNFQETQYF

V gene: TRBV24-1
CDR3 length: 16
J gene: TRBJ2-3
D gene: TRBD1
clone size: many
CDR3 DNA: TGTGCCACCAGTGATCCGGGACAGGGGGGTACAGATACGCAGTATTTT
CDR3 protein: CATSDPGQGGTDTQYF

V gene: TRBV7-9
CDR3 length: 16
J gene: TRBJ2-2
D gene: TRBD2
clone size: many
CDR3 DNA: TGTGCCAGCAGCTTACCTGGGACTAGGGCCACCGGGGAGCTGTTTTTT
CDR3 protein: CASSLPGTRATGELFF

V gene: TRBV19
CDR3 length: 11
J gene: TRBJ2-7
D gene: NA
clone size: few
CDR3 DNA: TGTGCCAGCGGAACTAGCTACGAGCAGTACTTC
CDR3 protein: CASGTSYEQYF

V gene: TRBV9
CDR3 length: 14
J gene: TRBJ1-5
D gene: NA
clone size: many
CDR3 DNA: TGTGCCAGCAGCGTAGACTGGGGAAATCAGCCCCAGCATTTT
CDR3 protein: CASSVDWGNQPQHF

V gene: TRBV7-9
CDR3 length: 16
J gene: TRBJ2-1
D gene: TRBD2
clone size: many
CDR3 DNA: TGTGCCAGCAGCCATTACCCGGGACTAGCGGAGCATGAGCAGTTCTTC
CDR3 protein: CASSHYPGLAEHEQFF

V gene: TRBV20-1
CDR3 length: 13
J gene: TRBJ2-3
D gene: TRBD1
clone size: many
CDR3 DNA: TGCAGTGCGGGACAGACTAGCACAGATACGCAGTATTTT
CDR3 protein: CSAGQTSTDTQYF

V gene: TRBV7-2
CDR3 length: 14
J gene: TRBJ2-2
D gene: NA
clone size: many
CDR3 DNA: TGTGCCAGCAGCTTAGCTGGAGGGGCCGGGGAGCTGTTTTTT
CDR3 protein: CASSLAGGAGELFF

V gene: TRBV6-1
CDR3 length: 20
J gene: TRBJ1-5
D gene: NA
clone size: many
CDR3 DNA: TGTGCCAGCACCATCAAAAGGCGAGGGGAGGATCGTTATAGCAATCAGCCCCAGCATTTT
CDR3 protein: CASTIKRRGEDRYSNQPQHF

V gene: TRBV4-1
CDR3 length: 15
J gene: TRBJ1-4
D gene: NA
clone size: NA
CDR3 DNA: TGCGCCAGCAGCCAACAGGAGGGGGATAATGAAAAACTGTTTTTT
CDR3 protein: CASSQQEGDNEKLFF

V gene: TRBV20-1
CDR3 length: 13
J gene: TRBJ1-4
D gene: TRBD1
clone size: few
CDR3 DNA: TGCAGTGCTATGCGGACAGGGAATGAAAAACTGTTTTTT
CDR3 protein: CSAMRTGNEKLFF

V gene: TRBV11-2
CDR3 length: 17
J gene: TRBJ1-1
D gene: TRBD1
clone size: many
CDR3 DNA: TGTGCCAGCAGCTTAGTCCTTCAAGCTGGGACAGGGACTGAAGCTTTCTTT
CDR3 protein: CASSLVLQAGTGTEAFF

V gene: TRBV15
CDR3 length: 14
J gene: TRBJ2-7
D gene: NA
clone size: once
CDR3 DNA: TGTGCCACCAGCAGAGGCCGGACAGCCTACGAGCAGTACTTC
CDR3 protein: CATSRGRTAYEQYF

V gene: TRBV20-1
CDR3 length: 16
J gene: TRBJ2-5
D gene: TRBD2
clone size: many
CDR3 DNA: TGCAGTGCTAGAGAGTCGACTAGCTGGATGGGTGGGACCCAGTACTTC
CDR3 protein: CSARESTSWMGGTQYF

V gene: TRBV9
CDR3 length: 15
J gene: TRBJ2-5
D gene: NA
clone size: NA
CDR3 DNA: TGTGCCAGCAGCCCGGAGGGAGGTGTATATGAGACCCAGTACTTC
CDR3 protein: CASSPEGGVYETQYF